The sequence of this T cell receptor (beta chain) was determined in a study of blood T cell repertoires in COVID-19. Study summary: Donors in the United States, Italy and Spain gave samples during acute or convalescent COVID-19.

The assay was immunoSEQ multiplex PCR, and TCRdb's table has in-frame clones only and misses some. The table shows 280,000 or so clones, with approximately 83% occurring only once. From germline, CDR1 is LNHDA and CDR2 SQIVND (reference sequence). Trimming at V came to 8 bases and at J to 2 bases, leaving 11 bases not matched to a gene. The CDR3 spans 16 residues. The gene calls are TRBV19 and TRBJ2-1; 8 positions agree with TRBD1. The specimen was peripheral blood. This sequence was found in a woman aged 30 to 39 who had recovered from COVID-19. The CDR3 DNA reads TGTGCCAGTTCCCAAACAGGGGGGAGGACCTACAATGAGCAGTTCTTC. Its protein is CASSQTGGRTYNEQFF.